This TCR beta chain was profiled in a study of blood T cells in healthy people across ages (dated by TCRdb to the mid-2010s). For the study in its entirety: In model experiments, roughly one uniquely barcoded TCR beta cDNA molecule per two T cells was captured by template switching. The study measured age-related changes in TCR beta repertoire diversity using deep sequencing normalized with unique cDNA molecular identifiers. Donors were grouped into four age groups: young (average approximately 15 years), middle-aged (roughly 37), aged (around 62) and long-lived (over 80). To avoid experimental bias, donors of different ages were distributed randomly across sequencing lanes. For two donors (one aged 18 to 29 and one aged 80 or older), the study analyzed two additional independent replicas of 1 million unique cDNA reads from the same blood draw. Broad study findings and their caveats: Because profiling used bulk unsorted PBMCs, naive and antigen-experienced compartments could not be compared conclusively. There was a strong correlation between observed TCR beta diversity and the percentage of naive T cells measured by flow cytometry. Estimates of total diversity from one million sequenced T cells were regarded as lower bounds and underestimates. As age increased, observed TCR beta diversity per million T cells dropped in a roughly linear way, and a significant reduction was already evident by age about 40. Compared with the aged group, the long-lived group had more naive CD4+ T cells, fewer expanded clones and increased TCR diversity, a pattern suggesting age selection. Because donor CMV infection status was unknown, age-related changes in expanded clonotypes were potentially confounded.

On this clonotype itself: This clone's antigen is unknown. No base-level quality is on record; no much larger clone is a single base apart.

Including cysteine and phenylalanine, the CDR3 has 18 amino acids. Only the CDR3 part of the read is kept: 54 bases, read in frame from the first base. CDR1 SGHTA and CDR2 FQGNSA are derived from the germline V gene. Clipping removes 5 bases from V and 2 bases from J, with 17 as the unmatched junction base count. Libraries were made using 5' RACE. The sample was run on an Illumina HiSeq 2500. A second PCR of roughly 6 to 11 cycles was run with a J-beta primer mix and a sample-barcoded 5' primer. Each TCR beta cDNA molecule received a unique molecular identifier from a template-switch 5' adaptor carrying 12 random nucleotides. Each sample yielded at least 2.5 million CDR3-containing paired-end reads. The Mint cDNA synthesis kit, primed by a TRBC-specific oligonucleotide, was used to synthesize first-strand cDNA from all RNA. Following uracil-DNA glycosylase treatment, all cDNA underwent a first 18-cycle PCR with the universal primers M1SS and BC2_uni_R. The authors' analysis ran thus. For normalization, 1 million high-quality reads, each with a distinct molecular identifier, were randomly selected from each sample. Instead of being binned into consensus sequences, reads with shared molecular identifiers were discarded. MiTCR, with a Q25 quality threshold and the strictest error-elimination algorithm, was used for CDR3 identification, clonotype clustering and error correction. A nonparametric unseen species model with Euler transformation was used to estimate a lower bound on total TCR beta diversity. The raw public reads went through TCRdb reprocessing: fastp at Q25, MiXCR clone calling, in-frame beta chains kept. One record per CDR3 amino acid sequence lists the most common genes and DNA. Here the V and J calls rest on TCRdb's processing, not on the authors' analysis. Present in this sample are 1.5 million to 2 million distinct CDR3 sequences, 28% of which were seen just once. The biggest ten clones account for 7.7% of the sample.

Donors were 39 systemically healthy Caucasian individuals from Russia aged about 6 to 100 years. Approximately 9 milliliters of peripheral blood were collected from each donor into EDTA-treated Vacutainer tubes. Ficoll-Paque density-gradient centrifugation was used to isolate PBMCs, with at least 7 million obtained per sample. Total RNA, at least 5.5 micrograms per sample, was extracted from PBMCs with Trizol reagent. For every donor, an aliquot of PBMCs went through flow cytometry to measure the percentages of naive CD45RAhigh/CD27high T cells. This TCR was sampled from a young woman in good health. Recombination linked TRBV7-2 to TRBJ2-5; TRBD2 matches 7 bases in the middle. The sample was blood. In nucleotide form, the sequence is TGTGCCAGCAGCACAGGAGGACTAGTGGGAGGTGGGCAAGAGACCCAGTACTTC. Its protein is CASSTGGLVGGGQETQYF.